This T cell receptor beta chain is from a study of T cell changes during pregnancy in multiple sclerosis (dated by TCRdb to between 2018 and 2020). Turning to the overall study: The study examined how the T cell repertoire changed over the course of pregnancy in women with multiple sclerosis.

CDR1 and CDR2 are drawn from the germline V gene: MGHRA, YSYEKL. Inclusive of the bounding cysteine and phenylalanine, the CDR3 is 18 residues long. Left in the record is the CDR3 DNA by itself, 54 bases read in frame from the first base. V and J are trimmed by 3 bases and 1 base, and the gene matches miss 5 bases of the junction. Notes on this clone: This clone's antigen is unknown. No much larger clone is present one base from it, and per-base qualities are unavailable.

The library came from the immunoSEQ multiplex PCR assay. This immuneACCESS table, as held by TCRdb, lists in-frame sequences with V and J called but not all clones. Of the missing ones, under half trace to an unresolved V gene in checked studies; the others have no known cause. The sample contains about 36,000 clones, about 88% of them found a single time. The top ten clones comprise 0.5% to 0.65% of the sample. The clonotype originates from a female donor with multiple sclerosis, enrolled in a pregnancy study. Sequences were derived from CD4+ T cells from peripheral blood mononuclear cells, sampled in the first trimester of pregnancy. The chain was built from TRBV4-1 and TRBJ2-6; 11 junctional bases match TRBD1. The DNA sequence is as follows: TGCGCCAGCAGCCACATAGGACAGGGGGCGTCTGGGGCCAACGTCCTGACTTTC. Translated, this gives CASSHIGQGASGANVLTF.